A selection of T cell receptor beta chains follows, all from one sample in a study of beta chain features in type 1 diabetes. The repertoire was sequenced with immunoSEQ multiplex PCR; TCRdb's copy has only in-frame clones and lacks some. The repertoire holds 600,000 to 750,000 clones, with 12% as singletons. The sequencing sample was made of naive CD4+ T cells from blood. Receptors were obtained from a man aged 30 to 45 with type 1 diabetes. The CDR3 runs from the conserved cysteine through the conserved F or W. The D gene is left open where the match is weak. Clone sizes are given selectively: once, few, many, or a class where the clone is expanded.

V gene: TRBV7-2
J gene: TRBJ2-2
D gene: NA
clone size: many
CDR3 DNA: TGTGCCAGCAGCCGAGAAGAGCTCGGGCTGTTTTTT
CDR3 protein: CASSREELGLFF

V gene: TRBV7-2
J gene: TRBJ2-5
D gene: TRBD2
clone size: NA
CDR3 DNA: TGTGCCAGCAGTCCTAGCGGGGGCGGAGGGTTGGCCCAGTACTTC
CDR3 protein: CASSPSGGGGLAQYF

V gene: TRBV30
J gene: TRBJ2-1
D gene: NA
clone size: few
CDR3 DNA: TGTGCCTCCGCGGAGGCAGGGGGGAGTGAGCAGTTCTTC
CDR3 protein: CASAEAGGSEQFF

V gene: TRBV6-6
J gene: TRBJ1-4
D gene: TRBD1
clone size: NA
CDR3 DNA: TGTGCCAGCAGTTACACAGGGGGCAATGAAAAACTGTTTTTT
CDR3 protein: CASSYTGGNEKLFF

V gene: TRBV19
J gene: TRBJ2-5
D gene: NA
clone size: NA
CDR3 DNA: TGTGCCAGTAGACCGGGACACCAAGAGACCCAGTACTTC
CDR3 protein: CASRPGHQETQYF

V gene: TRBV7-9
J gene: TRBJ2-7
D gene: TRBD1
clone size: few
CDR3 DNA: TGTGCCAGCAGCTTAGCGCTGCGACAGGGGTTCTACGAGCAGTACTTC
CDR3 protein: CASSLALRQGFYEQYF

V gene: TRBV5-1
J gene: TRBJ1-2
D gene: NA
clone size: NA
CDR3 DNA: TGCGCCAGCAGCCCGACCTCCGGAATAGACTACGGCTACACCTTC
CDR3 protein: CASSPTSGIDYGYTF

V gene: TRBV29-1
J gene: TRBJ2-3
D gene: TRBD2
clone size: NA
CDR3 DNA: TGCAGCGTTGGGGGACTAGCGGGGAGAAGCACAGATACGCAGTATTTT
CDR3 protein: CSVGGLAGRSTDTQYF

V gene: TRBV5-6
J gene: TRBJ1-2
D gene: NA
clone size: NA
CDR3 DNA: TGTGCCAGCAGCTTGTCCTATACACCCGGCGGGAATGGCTACACCTTC
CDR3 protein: CASSLSYTPGGNGYTF

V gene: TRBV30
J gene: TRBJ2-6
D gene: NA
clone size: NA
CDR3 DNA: TGTGCCTGGGGACCCGCCGCTTCTGGGGCCAACGTCCTGACTTTC
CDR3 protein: CAWGPAASGANVLTF

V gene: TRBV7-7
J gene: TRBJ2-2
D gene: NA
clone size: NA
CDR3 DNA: TGTGCTAGCAGCTTAGATACAGGGGAGGTCGGGGAGCTGTTTTTT
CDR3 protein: CASSLDTGEVGELFF

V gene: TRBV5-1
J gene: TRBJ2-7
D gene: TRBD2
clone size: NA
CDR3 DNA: TGCGCCAGCAGCCGCCAGCGGGGAAACTCCTACGAGCAGTACTTC
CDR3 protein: CASSRQRGNSYEQYF

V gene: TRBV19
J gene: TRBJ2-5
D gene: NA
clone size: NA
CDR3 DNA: TGTGCCAGTAGGAACACCGGGACGTACCAAGAGACCCAGTACTTC
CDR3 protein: CASRNTGTYQETQYF

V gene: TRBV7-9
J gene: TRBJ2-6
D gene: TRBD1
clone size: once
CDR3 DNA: TGTGCCAGCAGCCCAGGGACAGGGGGAGCTGGGGCCAACGTCCTGACTTTC
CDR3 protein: CASSPGTGGAGANVLTF

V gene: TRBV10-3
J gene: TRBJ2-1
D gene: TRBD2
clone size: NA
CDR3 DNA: TGTGCCATCAGGCCGACTAGCGGGGATTACAATGAGCAGTTCTTC
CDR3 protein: CAIRPTSGDYNEQFF

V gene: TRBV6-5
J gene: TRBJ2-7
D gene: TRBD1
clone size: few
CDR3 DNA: TGTGCCAGCAGTTCGGGACAGGGAACCCCTCCCTACGAGCAGTACTTC
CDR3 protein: CASSSGQGTPPYEQYF

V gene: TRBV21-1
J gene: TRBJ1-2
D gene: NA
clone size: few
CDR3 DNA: TGTGCCAGCAGCAAAGAGGTTGGCTTAAATAACTATGGCTACACCTTC
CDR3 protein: CASSKEVGLNNYGYTF

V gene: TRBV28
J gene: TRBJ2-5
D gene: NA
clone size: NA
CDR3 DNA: TGTGCCAGCAGTTTGGGAGAAGAGACCCAGTACTTC
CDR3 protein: CASSLGEETQYF

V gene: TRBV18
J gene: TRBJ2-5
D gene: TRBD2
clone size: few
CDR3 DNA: TGTGCCAGCTCACCCGTTCCGGGGGGAGAGACCCAGTACTTC
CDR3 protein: CASSPVPGGETQYF

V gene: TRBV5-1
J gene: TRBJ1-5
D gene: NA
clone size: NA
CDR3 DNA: TGCGCCAGCAGCTTGGGCCAGGGCGAATATAGCAATCAGCCCCAGCATTTT
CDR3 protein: CASSLGQGEYSNQPQHF

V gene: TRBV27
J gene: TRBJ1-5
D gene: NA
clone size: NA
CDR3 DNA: TGTGCCAGCAGTTCCCTGACGGTCGATCAGCCCCAGCATTTT
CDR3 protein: CASSSLTVDQPQHF

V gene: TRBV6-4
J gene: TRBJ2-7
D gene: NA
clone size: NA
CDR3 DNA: TGTGCCAGCAGTCCGGGGGCGGACTACGAGCAGTACTTC
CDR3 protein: CASSPGADYEQYF

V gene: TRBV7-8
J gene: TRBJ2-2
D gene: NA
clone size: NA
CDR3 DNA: TGTGCCAGCACGGAGCGGCTAAACACCGGGGAGCTGTTTTTT
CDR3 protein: CASTERLNTGELFF

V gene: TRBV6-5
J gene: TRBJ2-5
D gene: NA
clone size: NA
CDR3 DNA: TGTGCCAGCAGTTTAAGGGCCGAAAAGGAGACCCAGTACTTC
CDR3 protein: CASSLRAEKETQYF

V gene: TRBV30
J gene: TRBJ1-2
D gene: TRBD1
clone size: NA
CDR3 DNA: TGTGCCTGGGGGACAGGGGGTACCTATGGCTACACCTTC
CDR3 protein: CAWGTGGTYGYTF

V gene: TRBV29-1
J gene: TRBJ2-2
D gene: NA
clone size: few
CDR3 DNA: TGCAGCGTTGGTTCCTTGACGGTCACCGGGGAGCTGTTTTTT
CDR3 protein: CSVGSLTVTGELFF

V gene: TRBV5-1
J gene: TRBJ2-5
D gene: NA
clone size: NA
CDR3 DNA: TGCGCCAGCAGCTTGCTTGGCCAGCGGGTTGAGACCCAGTACTTC
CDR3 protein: CASSLLGQRVETQYF

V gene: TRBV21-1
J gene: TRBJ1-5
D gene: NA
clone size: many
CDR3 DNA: TGTGCCAGCAGCAAAGCAGGCCTGGGGAGCATCTTT
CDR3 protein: CASSKAGLGSIF

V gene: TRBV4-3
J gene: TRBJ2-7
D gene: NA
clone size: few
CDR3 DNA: TGCGCCAGCAGCTTCCGAGGCGGGACCCCCTACGAGCAGTACTTC
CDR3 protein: CASSFRGGTPYEQYF

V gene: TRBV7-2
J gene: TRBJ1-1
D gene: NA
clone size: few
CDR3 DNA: TGTGCCAGCAGCTTAGTAAGTCCGGGAATGAACACTGAAGCTTTCTTT
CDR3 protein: CASSLVSPGMNTEAFF

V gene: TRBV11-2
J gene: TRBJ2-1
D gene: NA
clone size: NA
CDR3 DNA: TGTGCCAGCAGTCTCTCCAAACTAGTCAATGAGCAGTTCTTC
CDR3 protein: CASSLSKLVNEQFF

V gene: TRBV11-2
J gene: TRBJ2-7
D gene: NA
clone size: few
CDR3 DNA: TGTGCCAGCAGCTTAAACCGGCGCTCCTACGAGCAGTACTTC
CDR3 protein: CASSLNRRSYEQYF

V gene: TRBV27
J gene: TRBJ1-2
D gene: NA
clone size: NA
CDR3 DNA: TGTGCCAGCAGTTTATCCCAGGGGCGAAACTATGGCTACACCTTC
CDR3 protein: CASSLSQGRNYGYTF

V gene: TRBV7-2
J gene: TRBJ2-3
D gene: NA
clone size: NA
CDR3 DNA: TGTGCCAGCAGCTTAGGTCGCGAGTCAGGTGATACGCAGTATTTT
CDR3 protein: CASSLGRESGDTQYF

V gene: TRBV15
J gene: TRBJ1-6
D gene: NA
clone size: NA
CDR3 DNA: TGTGCCACCAGCAGAGAGGGTTATAATTCACCCCTCCACTTT
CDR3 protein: CATSREGYNSPLHF

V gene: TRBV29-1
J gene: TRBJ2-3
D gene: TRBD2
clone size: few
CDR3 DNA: TGCAGCGCCGACGGGCGGGGGGGCACAGATACGCAGTATTTT
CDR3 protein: CSADGRGGTDTQYF

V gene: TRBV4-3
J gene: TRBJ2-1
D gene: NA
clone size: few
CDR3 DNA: TGCGCCAGCAGCCAAGATCTCGGGCTAAGGGGCAATGAGCAGTTCTTC
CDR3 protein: CASSQDLGLRGNEQFF

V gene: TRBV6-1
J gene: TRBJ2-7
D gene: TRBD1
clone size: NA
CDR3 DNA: TGTGCCAGCAGTGAAGCGTCGGCACAGGGGGCTTACGAGCAGTACTTC
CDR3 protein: CASSEASAQGAYEQYF

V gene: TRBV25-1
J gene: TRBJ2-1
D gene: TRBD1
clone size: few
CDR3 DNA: TGTGCCAGCAGTGCCCCGGGACAGATCAATGAGCAGTTCTTC
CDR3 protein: CASSAPGQINEQFF

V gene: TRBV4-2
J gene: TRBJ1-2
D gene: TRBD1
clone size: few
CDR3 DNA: TGTGCCAGCAGCCAAGGGACAGGGGGCGGTTATAACTATGGCTACACCTTC
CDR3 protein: CASSQGTGGGYNYGYTF

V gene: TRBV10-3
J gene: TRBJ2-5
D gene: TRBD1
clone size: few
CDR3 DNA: TGTGCCATCAATTCCGGGACAGGGCGTGGAGAGACCCAGTACTTC
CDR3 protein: CAINSGTGRGETQYF

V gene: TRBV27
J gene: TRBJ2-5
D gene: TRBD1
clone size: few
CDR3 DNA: TGTGCCAGCAGTCTCGGGACAGCTGAAGAGACCCAGTACTTC
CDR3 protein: CASSLGTAEETQYF

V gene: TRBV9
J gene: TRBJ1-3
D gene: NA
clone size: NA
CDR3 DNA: TGTGCCAGCAGCGGACAGTACTCTGGAAACACCATATATTTT
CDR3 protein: CASSGQYSGNTIYF

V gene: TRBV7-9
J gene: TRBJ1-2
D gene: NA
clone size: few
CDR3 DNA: TGTGCCAGCACTCTAGGGGGGGCCCAGACCGAGAGCTATGGCTACACCTTC
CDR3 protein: CASTLGGAQTESYGYTF

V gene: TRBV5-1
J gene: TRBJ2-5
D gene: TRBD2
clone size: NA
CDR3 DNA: TGCGCCAGCAGCTGGCCGGGACTAGCGGGGGACTTCCCCCAAGAGACCCAGTACTTC
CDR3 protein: CASSWPGLAGDFPQETQYF

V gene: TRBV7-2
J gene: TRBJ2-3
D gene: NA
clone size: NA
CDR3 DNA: TGTGCCAGCAGCTTAGCGAACACAGATACGCAGTATTTT
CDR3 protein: CASSLANTDTQYF

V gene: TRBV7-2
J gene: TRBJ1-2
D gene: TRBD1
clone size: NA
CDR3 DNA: TGTGCCAGCAGCTACCCGGGACAGAACTATGGCTACACCTTC
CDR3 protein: CASSYPGQNYGYTF

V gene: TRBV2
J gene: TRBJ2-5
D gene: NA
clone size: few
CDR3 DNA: TGTGCCAGCAGTGGACAGGTACAAGAGACCCAGTACTTC
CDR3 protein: CASSGQVQETQYF

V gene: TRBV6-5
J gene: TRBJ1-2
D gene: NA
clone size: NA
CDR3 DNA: TGTGCCAGCAGAAACACAGGGTTGGATGGCTACACCTTC
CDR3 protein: CASRNTGLDGYTF

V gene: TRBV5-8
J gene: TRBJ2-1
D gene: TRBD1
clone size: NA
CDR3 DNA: TGTGCCAGCAGACCCGGGACAGGTTCCTACAATGAGCAGTTCTTC
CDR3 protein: CASRPGTGSYNEQFF

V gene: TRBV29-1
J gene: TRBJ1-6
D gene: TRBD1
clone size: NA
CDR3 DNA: TGCAGCGTGCGACTTTCCCGGGACAGGGATTCACCCCTCCACTTT
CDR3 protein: CSVRLSRDRDSPLHF

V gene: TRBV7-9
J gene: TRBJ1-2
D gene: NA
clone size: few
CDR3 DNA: TGTGCCAGCAGCTTAGCGGCTAACTATGGCTACACCTTC
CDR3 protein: CASSLAANYGYTF

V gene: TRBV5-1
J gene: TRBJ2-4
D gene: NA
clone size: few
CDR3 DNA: TGCGCCAGCAGCTTTGGGACGGGCAAAAACATTCAGTACTTC
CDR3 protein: CASSFGTGKNIQYF